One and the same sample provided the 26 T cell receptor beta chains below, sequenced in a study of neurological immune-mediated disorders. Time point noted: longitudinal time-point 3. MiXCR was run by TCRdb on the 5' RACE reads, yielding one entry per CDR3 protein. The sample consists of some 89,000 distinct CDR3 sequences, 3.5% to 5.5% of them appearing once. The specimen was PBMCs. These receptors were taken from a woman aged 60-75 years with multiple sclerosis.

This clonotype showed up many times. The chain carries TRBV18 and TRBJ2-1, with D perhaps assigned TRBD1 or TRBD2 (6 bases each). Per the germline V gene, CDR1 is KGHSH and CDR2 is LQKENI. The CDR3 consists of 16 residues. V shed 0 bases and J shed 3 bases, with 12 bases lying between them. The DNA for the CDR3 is TGTGCCAGCTCACCACCGTCCGGGGGCTTCTACAATGAGCAGTTCTTC. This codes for CASSPPSGGFYNEQFF.

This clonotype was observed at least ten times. For the CDR3, the DNA is TGCAGCGTCCTCTGGCCCGGGGATACGCAGTATTTT. It is translated as CSVLWPGDTQYF. The chain couples TRBV29-1 to TRBJ2-3; no clear D. V was pared by 6 bases and J by 6 bases, with 13 bases between. Germline V gene sequence: CDR1 SQVTM, CDR2 ANQGSEA. The CDR3 runs to 12 residues.

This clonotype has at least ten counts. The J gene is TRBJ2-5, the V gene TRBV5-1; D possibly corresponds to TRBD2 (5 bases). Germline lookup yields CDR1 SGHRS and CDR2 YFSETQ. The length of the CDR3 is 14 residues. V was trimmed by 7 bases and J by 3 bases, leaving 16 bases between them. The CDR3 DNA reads TGCGCCAGCCGGAGGTCGGCAGGAGAAGAGACCCAGTACTTC. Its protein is CASRRSAGEETQYF. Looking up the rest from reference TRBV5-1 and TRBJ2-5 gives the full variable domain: KAGVTQTPRYLIKTRGQQVTLSCSPISGHRSVSWYQQTPGQGLQFLFEYFSETQRNKGNFPGRFSGRQFSNSRSEMNVSTLELGDSALYLCASRRSAGEETQYFGPGTRLLVL.

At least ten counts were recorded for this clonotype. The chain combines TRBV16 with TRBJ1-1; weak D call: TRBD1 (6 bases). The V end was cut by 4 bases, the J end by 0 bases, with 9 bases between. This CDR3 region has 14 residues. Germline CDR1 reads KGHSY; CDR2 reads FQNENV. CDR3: CASSPDRMNTEAFF. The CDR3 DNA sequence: TGTGCCAGCAGCCCGGACAGAATGAACACTGAAGCTTTCTTT.

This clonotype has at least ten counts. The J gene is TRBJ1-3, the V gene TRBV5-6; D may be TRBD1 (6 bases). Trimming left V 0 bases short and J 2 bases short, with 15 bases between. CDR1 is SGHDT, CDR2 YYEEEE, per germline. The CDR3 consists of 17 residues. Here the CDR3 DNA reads TGTGCCAGCAGCTTGGAAGCAGGGACAAGGGCTGGAAACACCATATATTTT. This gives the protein CASSLEAGTRAGNTIYF.

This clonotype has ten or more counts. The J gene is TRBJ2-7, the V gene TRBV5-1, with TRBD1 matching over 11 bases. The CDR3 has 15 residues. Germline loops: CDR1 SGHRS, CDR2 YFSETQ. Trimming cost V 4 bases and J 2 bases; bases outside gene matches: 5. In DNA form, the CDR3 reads TGCGCCAGCAGCCGAGGACAGGGGGCAGCCTACGAGCAGTACTTC. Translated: CASSRGQGAAYEQYF. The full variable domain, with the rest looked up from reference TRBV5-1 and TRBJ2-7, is KAGVTQTPRYLIKTRGQQVTLSCSPISGHRSVSWYQQTPGQGLQFLFEYFSETQRNKGNFPGRFSGRQFSNSRSEMNVSTLELGDSALYLCASSRGQGAAYEQYFGPGTRLTVT.

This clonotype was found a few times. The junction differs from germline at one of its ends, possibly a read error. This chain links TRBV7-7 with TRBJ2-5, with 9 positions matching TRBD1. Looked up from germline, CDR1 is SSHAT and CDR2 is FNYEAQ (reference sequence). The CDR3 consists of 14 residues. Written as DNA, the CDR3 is TGTGCTAGCAGCCAGGACAGGGGCAAAGAGACCCAGTACTTC. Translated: CASSQDRGKETQYF.

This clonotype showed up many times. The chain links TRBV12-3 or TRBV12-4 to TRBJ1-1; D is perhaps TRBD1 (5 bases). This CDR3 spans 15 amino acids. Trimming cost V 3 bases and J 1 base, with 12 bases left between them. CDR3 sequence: CASSFGGLGNTEAFF. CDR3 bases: TGTGCCAGCAGTTTTGGGGGACTTGGGAACACTGAAGCTTTCTTT.

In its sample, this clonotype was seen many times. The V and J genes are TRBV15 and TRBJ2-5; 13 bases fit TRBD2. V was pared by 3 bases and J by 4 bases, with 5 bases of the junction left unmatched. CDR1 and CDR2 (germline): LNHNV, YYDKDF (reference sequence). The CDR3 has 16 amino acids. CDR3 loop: CATSRAGTSGVETQYF. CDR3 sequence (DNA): TGTGCCACCAGCAGGGCCGGGACTAGCGGGGTAGAGACCCAGTACTTC.

The CDR3 DNA is TGTGCCAGCAGTCGCCTTGGTAGGGACGCTTATGGCTACACCTTC. Its translation: CASSRLGRDAYGYTF. The rearrangement joins TRBV6-5 to TRBJ1-2; tentatively, D is TRBD1 (5 bases). There are 15 residues in the CDR3. V dropped 5 bases and J dropped 5 bases, with 18 bases sitting between them. Germline V gene data show CDR1 as MNHEY and CDR2 as SVGAGI.

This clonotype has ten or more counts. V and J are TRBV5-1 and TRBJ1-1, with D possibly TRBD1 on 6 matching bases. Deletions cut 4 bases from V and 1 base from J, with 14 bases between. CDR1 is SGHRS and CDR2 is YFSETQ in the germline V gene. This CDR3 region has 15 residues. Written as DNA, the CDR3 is TGCGCCAGCAGCACTCAAGGGGGAGGGAACACTGAAGCTTTCTTT. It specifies CASSTQGGGNTEAFF. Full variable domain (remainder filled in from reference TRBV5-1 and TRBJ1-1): KAGVTQTPRYLIKTRGQQVTLSCSPISGHRSVSWYQQTPGQGLQFLFEYFSETQRNKGNFPGRFSGRQFSNSRSEMNVSTLELGDSALYLCASSTQGGGNTEAFFGQGTRLTVV.

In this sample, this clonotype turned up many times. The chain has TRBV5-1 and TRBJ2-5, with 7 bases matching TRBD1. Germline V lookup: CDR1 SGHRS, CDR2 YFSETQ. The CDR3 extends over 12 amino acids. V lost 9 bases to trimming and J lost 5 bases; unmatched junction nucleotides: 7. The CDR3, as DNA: TGCGCCACCCGACAGGGTGACGAGACCCAGTACTTC. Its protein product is CATRQGDETQYF.

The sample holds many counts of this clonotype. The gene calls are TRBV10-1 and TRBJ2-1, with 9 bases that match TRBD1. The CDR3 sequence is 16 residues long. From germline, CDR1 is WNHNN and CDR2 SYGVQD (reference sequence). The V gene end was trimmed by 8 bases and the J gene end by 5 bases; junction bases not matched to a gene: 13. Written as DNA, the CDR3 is TGCGCCAGCCAGGGCCTGGGGGGACAGGGAAACAATGAGCAGTTCTTC. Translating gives CASQGLGGQGNNEQFF.

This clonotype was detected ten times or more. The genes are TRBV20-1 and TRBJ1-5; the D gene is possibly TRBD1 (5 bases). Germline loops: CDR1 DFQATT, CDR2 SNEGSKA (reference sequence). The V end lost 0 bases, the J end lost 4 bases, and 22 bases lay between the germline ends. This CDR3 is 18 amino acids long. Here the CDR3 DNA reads TGCAGTGCTAGAGATAACGGGGTTGGGGCAGTCAGAAATCAGCCCCAGCATTTT. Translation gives CSARDNGVGAVRNQPQHF.

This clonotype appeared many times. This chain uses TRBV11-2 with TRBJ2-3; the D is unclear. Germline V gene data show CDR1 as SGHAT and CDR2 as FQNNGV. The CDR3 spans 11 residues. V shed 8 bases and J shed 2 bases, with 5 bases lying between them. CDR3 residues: CASGNTDTQYF. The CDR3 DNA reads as TGTGCCAGCGGAAACACAGATACGCAGTATTTT.

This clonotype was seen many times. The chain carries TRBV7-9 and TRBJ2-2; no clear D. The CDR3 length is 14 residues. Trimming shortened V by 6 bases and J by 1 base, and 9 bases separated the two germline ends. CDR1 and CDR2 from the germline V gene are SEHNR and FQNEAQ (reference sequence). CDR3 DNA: TGTGCCAGCAGTCACAACCTGAACACCGGGGAGCTGTTTTTT. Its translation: CASSHNLNTGELFF. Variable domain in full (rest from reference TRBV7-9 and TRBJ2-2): DTGVSQNPRHKITKRGQNVTFRCDPISEHNRLYWYRQTLGQGPEFLTYFQNEAQLEKSRLLSDRFSAERPKGSFSTLEIQRTEQGDSAMYLCASSHNLNTGELFFGEGSRLTVL.

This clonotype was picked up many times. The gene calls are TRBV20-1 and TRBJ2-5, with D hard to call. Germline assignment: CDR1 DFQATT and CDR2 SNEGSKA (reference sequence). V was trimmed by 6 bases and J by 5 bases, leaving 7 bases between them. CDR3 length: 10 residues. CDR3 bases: TGCAGTGCCGCTCGGGAGACCCAGTACTTC. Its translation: CSAARETQYF.

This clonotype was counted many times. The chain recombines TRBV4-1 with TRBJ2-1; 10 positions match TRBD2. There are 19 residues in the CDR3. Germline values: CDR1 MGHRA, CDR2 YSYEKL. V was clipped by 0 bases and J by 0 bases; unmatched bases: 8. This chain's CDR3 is CASSQEGSGGAGSYNEQFF. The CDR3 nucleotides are TGCGCCAGCAGCCAAGAAGGCAGCGGGGGGGCGGGCTCCTACAATGAGCAGTTCTTC.

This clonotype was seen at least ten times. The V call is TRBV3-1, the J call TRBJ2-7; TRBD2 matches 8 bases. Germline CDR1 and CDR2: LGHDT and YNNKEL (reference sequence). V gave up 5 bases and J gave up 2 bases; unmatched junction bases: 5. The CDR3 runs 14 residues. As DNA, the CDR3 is TGTGCCAGCAGCTTTAGCGGGGCCGCCTACGAGCAGTACTTC. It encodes CASSFSGAAYEQYF.

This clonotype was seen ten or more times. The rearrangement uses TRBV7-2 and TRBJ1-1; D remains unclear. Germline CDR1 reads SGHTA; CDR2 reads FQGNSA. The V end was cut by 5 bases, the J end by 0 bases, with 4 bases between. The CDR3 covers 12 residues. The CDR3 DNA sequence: TGTGCCAGCAGCGAAGTGAACACTGAAGCTTTCTTT. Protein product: CASSEVNTEAFF.

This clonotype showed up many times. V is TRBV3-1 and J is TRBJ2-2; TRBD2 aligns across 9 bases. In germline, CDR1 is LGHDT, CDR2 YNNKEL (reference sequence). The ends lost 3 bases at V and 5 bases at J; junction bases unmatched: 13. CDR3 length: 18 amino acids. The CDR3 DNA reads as TGTGCCAGCAGCCAGAGCGGGCTAGCGGGGCTACGGACCGGGGAGCTGTTTTTT. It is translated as CASSQSGLAGLRTGELFF.

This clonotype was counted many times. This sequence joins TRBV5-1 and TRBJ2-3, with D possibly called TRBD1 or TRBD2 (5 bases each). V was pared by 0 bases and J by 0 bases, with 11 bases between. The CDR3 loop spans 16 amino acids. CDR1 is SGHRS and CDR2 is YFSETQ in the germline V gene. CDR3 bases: TGCGCCAGCAGCTTGGGATTGGGGGTTAGCACAGATACGCAGTATTTT. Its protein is CASSLGLGVSTDTQYF.

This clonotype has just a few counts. Here the CDR3 DNA reads TGTGCCAGCAGCTCACATGGACGGTTAGATACGCAGTATTTT. Protein sequence: CASSSHGRLDTQYF. V usage is TRBV7-2 and J usage is TRBJ2-3, with D hard to call. Germline values: CDR1 SGHTA, CDR2 FQGNSA. The CDR3 length is 14 residues. Trimming took off 4 bases at V and 5 bases at J, with 13 bases between the two ends.

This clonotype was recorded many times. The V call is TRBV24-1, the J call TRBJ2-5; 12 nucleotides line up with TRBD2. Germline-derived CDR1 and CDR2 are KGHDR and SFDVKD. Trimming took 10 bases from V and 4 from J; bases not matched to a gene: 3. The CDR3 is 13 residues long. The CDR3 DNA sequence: TGTGCCACGGCGACTAGCGGGGGAGAGACCCAGTACTTC. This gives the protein CATATSGGETQYF.

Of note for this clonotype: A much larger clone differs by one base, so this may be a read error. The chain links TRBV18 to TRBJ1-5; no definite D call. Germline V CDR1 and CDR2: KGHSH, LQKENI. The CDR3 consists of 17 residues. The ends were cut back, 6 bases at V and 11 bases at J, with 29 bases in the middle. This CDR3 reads CASSTGLGGGKGFSQHF. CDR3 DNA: TGTGCCAGCTCTACTGGACTGGGCGGCGGGAAGGGATTTTCCCAGCATTTT.

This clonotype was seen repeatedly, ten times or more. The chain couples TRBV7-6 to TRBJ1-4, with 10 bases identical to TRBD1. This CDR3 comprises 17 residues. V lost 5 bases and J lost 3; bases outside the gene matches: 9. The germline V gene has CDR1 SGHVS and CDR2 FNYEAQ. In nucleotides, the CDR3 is TGTGCCAGCAGCACCCGGGACAGGGGTTTCCCTAATGAAAAACTGTTTTTT. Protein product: CASSTRDRGFPNEKLFF. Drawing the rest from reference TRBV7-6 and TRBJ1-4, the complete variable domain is GAGVSQSPRYKVTKRGQDVALRCDPISGHVSLYWYRQALGQGPEFLTYFNYEAQQDKSGLPNDRFSAERPEGSISTLTIQRTEQRDSAMYRCASSTRDRGFPNEKLFFGSGTQLSVL.